Below are 22 T cell receptor beta chains sequenced from a single sample in a study of cytomegalovirus exposure and HLA in healthy donors. 60 Vbeta and 13 Jbeta primers were used in PCR. The assay was immunoSEQ multiplex PCR, and TCRdb's table has in-frame clones only and misses some. Of about 190,000 clones in the sample, 70% to 80% were seen once. Input material: PBMCs. The receptors shown here come from a woman aged 30 to 39 in good health and CMV-seropositive.

The rearrangement links TRBV6-1 to TRBJ1-3, with D possibly being TRBD1 (5 bases). The germline V and J ends were trimmed by 5 bases and 0 bases, with 14 bases remaining between them. The germline V gene has CDR1 MNHNS and CDR2 SASEGT. The CDR3 is made up of 16 amino acids. CDR3 loop: CASSQEGGASGNTIYF. In DNA, the CDR3 is TGTGCCAGCAGTCAAGAGGGCGGGGCCTCTGGAAACACCATATATTTT.

This chain links TRBV7-2 with TRBJ1-2, with D maybe TRBD1 (5 bases). V shed 5 bases and J shed 3 bases, with 13 bases lying between them. Germline CDR1 reads SGHTA; CDR2 reads FQGNSA. The CDR3 spans 14 residues. CDR3 residues: CASSPGWGDYGYTF. CDR3 nucleotide sequence: TGTGCCAGCAGCCCCGGTTGGGGGGACTATGGCTACACCTTC.

V is TRBV30 and J is TRBJ1-2; D unclear. CDR1 is GTSNPN, CDR2 SVGIG, per germline (reference sequence). The CDR3 length is 14 residues. With 1 base removed from V and 4 bases from J, the gap between germline ends came to 13 bases. The CDR3 reads CAWSEGWAGYGYTF. CDR3 coding DNA: TGTGCCTGGAGTGAAGGGTGGGCGGGCTATGGCTACACCTTC. The whole variable domain, remainder taken from reference TRBV30 and TRBJ1-2, is SQTIHQWPATLVQPVGSPLSLECTVEGTSNPNLYWYRQAAGRGLQLLFYSVGIGQISSEVPQNLSASRPQDRQFILSSKKLLLSDSGFYLCAWSEGWAGYGYTFGSGTRLTVV.

The chain joins TRBV30 to TRBJ2-5; D may be TRBD1 (6 bases). In germline, CDR1 is GTSNPN, CDR2 SVGIG (reference sequence). The V and J ends lost 7 bases and 5 bases respectively, with 14 bases between them. This CDR3 contains 12 residues. The CDR3, as DNA: TGTGCCTCTACAGGGATCTGGGAGACCCAGTACTTC. This gives the protein CASTGIWETQYF. The whole variable domain, remainder taken from reference TRBV30 and TRBJ2-5, is SQTIHQWPATLVQPVGSPLSLECTVEGTSNPNLYWYRQAAGRGLQLLFYSVGIGQISSEVPQNLSASRPQDRQFILSSKKLLLSDSGFYLCASTGIWETQYFGPGTRLLVL.

This clone was counted once. The J gene is TRBJ1-3, the V gene TRBV9, with D maybe TRBD1 (5 bases). The CDR3 consists of 15 residues. The germline V and J ends were trimmed by 4 bases and 3 bases, with 14 bases remaining between them. From germline, CDR1 is SGDLS and CDR2 YYNGEE. CDR3 region: CASSSDSRGGNTIYF. The CDR3 DNA sequence: TGTGCCAGCAGCTCCGACAGCCGCGGTGGAAACACCATATATTTT.

This clone came up a few times. The gene calls are TRBV6-5 and TRBJ2-7, with TRBD1 identical over 7 bases. CDR1 MNHEY and CDR2 SVGAGI come from the germline V gene. V lost 6 bases to trimming and J lost 1 base; unmatched junction nucleotides: 9. This CDR3 spans 15 amino acids. The CDR3 loop is CASRRQGKGSYEQYF. CDR3 in DNA: TGTGCCAGCAGACGACAGGGCAAAGGTTCCTACGAGCAGTACTTC.

The chain joins TRBV30 to TRBJ1-5, with TRBD1 matching 7 bases. Germline CDR1 reads GTSNPN; CDR2 reads SVGIG (reference sequence). This CDR3 has 18 amino acids. V lost 1 base, J lost 0 bases, and 12 bases stayed unmatched. CDR3 region: CAWSGGTATVVSNQPQHF. CDR3 nucleotides: TGTGCCTGGAGTGGGGGGACAGCAACCGTTGTTAGCAATCAGCCCCAGCATTTT.

In its sample, this clone was seen a few times. The V and J genes are TRBV29-1 and TRBJ1-2; 7 positions match TRBD1. Germline V CDR1 and CDR2: SQVTM, ANQGSEA. The CDR3 covers 13 residues. The trim removed 0 bases at V and 8 bases at J, leaving 6 bases unmatched. In DNA form, the CDR3 reads TGCAGCGTTGAAGATGACAGGGCCTACGGCTACACCTTC. Translated: CSVEDDRAYGYTF.

The chain employs TRBV6-6 and TRBJ2-2, with 7 bases identical to TRBD1. Trimming removed 2 bases from V and 5 bases from J; junction bases left unmatched: 5. This CDR3 is 15 amino acids long. Germline CDR1 is MNHNY and CDR2 is SVGAGI (reference sequence). The chain's CDR3 is CASSYDRVLTGELFF. The CDR3 nucleotides read TGTGCCAGCAGTTACGACAGGGTTTTGACCGGGGAGCTGTTTTTT.

The gene calls are TRBV11-2 and TRBJ2-1, with 16 bases identical to TRBD2. The J segment lost 7 bases and the V segment lost 4 bases, leaving 7 bases of the junction unmatched. The CDR3 covers 17 residues. Per the germline V gene, CDR1 is SGHAT and CDR2 is FQNNGV. The CDR3 DNA reads TGTGCCAGCAGCTCAGGGACTAGCGGGGGGGCAAGGAATGAGCAGTTCTTC. It encodes CASSSGTSGGARNEQFF.

The chain recombines TRBV13 with TRBJ2-4; 12 nucleotides match TRBD2. J lost 2 bases, V lost 3 bases, and 2 bases had no gene match. The CDR3 totals 16 residues. CDR1 is PRHDT and CDR2 is FYEKMQ in the germline V gene (reference sequence). The CDR3 is CASSLTSGSSKNIQYF. The CDR3 DNA is TGTGCCAGCAGCTTGACTAGCGGGAGTTCCAAAAACATTCAGTACTTC.

This chain links TRBV5-6 with TRBJ1-4, with a tentative D call TRBD1 (6 bases). The CDR3 totals 17 residues. Germline-derived CDR1 and CDR2 are SGHDT and YYEEEE. V lost 6 bases to trimming and J lost 1 base, with 19 bases between them. The CDR3 reads CASTIKGGIVTNEKLFF. The CDR3 nucleotides read TGTGCCAGCACCATAAAGGGGGGGATCGTAACTAATGAAAAACTGTTTTTT.

V is TRBV28 and J is TRBJ1-4; 7 bases are a match to TRBD1. V was pared by 6 bases and J by 3 bases, with 4 bases of the junction left unmatched. Germline loops: CDR1 MDHEN, CDR2 SYDVKM. There are 14 residues in the CDR3. DNA for the CDR3: TGTGCCAGCAGCACAGGGGCCCCTAATGAAAAACTGTTTTTT. This gives the protein CASSTGAPNEKLFF.

The sample holds a few counts of this clone. For the CDR3, the DNA is TGTGCCAGCAGTGCCCCCGGGACAGGGGGCGATGAAGCTTTCTTT. This gives the protein CASSAPGTGGDEAFF. This rearrangement joins TRBV28 to TRBJ1-1; 12 positions match TRBD1. CDR1 MDHEN and CDR2 SYDVKM come from the germline V gene. The CDR3 has 15 residues. V lost 5 bases and J lost 7; bases outside the gene matches: 8.

V is TRBV2 and J is TRBJ2-7; D may be TRBD2 (6 bases). The germline CDR1 and CDR2 sequences are SNHLY and FYNNEI. There are 14 residues in the CDR3. The V and J ends lost 3 bases and 2 bases respectively, with 11 bases between them. CDR3 in DNA: TGTGCCAGCAGTGACCGGGGGACCACCTACGAGCAGTACTTC. Translating gives CASSDRGTTYEQYF.

On this clone itself: Other nucleotide sequences from this sample produce the same CDR3. The J gene is TRBJ2-1, the V gene TRBV28; 13 bases agree with TRBD2. After removal of 6 bases from V and 5 bases from J, the junction contained 4 bases not matched to a gene. The CDR3 is 15 amino acids. Per the germline V gene, CDR1 is MDHEN and CDR2 is SYDVKM. The CDR3: CASRGTSGDDNEQFF. DNA for the CDR3: TGTGCCAGCAGGGGGACTAGCGGGGACGACAATGAGCAGTTCTTC. Combining the CDR3 with reference TRBV28 and TRBJ2-1 gives the whole variable domain DVKVTQSSRYLVKRTGEKVFLECVQDMDHENMFWYRQDPGLGLRLIYFSYDVKMKEKGDIPEGYSVSREKKERFSLILESASTNQTSMYLCASRGTSGDDNEQFFGPGTRLTVL.

This clone was found a few times. The junction departs from the called germline gene at one end, perhaps through a read error. This sequence joins TRBV7-7 and TRBJ2-3; 8 positions match TRBD2. This CDR3 region has 14 residues. Per germline, CDR1 SSHAT and CDR2 FNYEAQ (reference sequence). The CDR3 DNA reads TGTGCTAGCAGCTTAGGCGGGGGGTCAGATACGCAGTATTTT. Amino acid sequence: CASSLGGGSDTQYF.

In its sample, this clone was seen once. The chain links TRBV12-5 to TRBJ1-2; tentatively, D is TRBD1 (5 bases). V lost 7 bases and J 8 bases, leaving 17 bases between the germline ends. Per the germline V gene, CDR1 is LGHNT and CDR2 is FRNRAP. The CDR3 has 13 residues. CDR3 protein: CASALAPGNGYTF. In nucleotides, the CDR3 is TGTGCTAGTGCCCTGGCCCCAGGGAACGGCTACACCTTC.

This clone showed up just once. DNA of the CDR3: TGTGCCAGCAGTTACAAACAGGGGAACACTGAAGCTTTCTTT. Translating gives CASSYKQGNTEAFF. This chain connects TRBV6-5 to TRBJ1-1, with D tentatively TRBD1 (6 bases). This CDR3 has 14 amino acids. V gave up 2 bases and J gave up 1 base, with 8 bases separating them. CDR1 MNHEY and CDR2 SVGAGI come from the germline V gene.

The chain uses TRBV11-2 and TRBJ1-1; D may be TRBD1 (6 bases). Trimming stripped 5 bases from V and 2 bases from J, with 18 bases between. This CDR3 is 16 amino acids long. Per germline, CDR1 SGHAT and CDR2 FQNNGV. The CDR3 nucleotides are TGTGCCAGCAGCCCACGCTGGACAGCGGAAAACACTGAAGCTTTCTTT. Its protein product is CASSPRWTAENTEAFF.

The gene calls are TRBV30 and TRBJ1-3; 10 nucleotides line up with TRBD1. The CDR3 contains 14 residues. With V trimmed by 5 bases and J by 9 bases, 10 bases remained unmatched. Germline CDR1 is GTSNPN and CDR2 is SVGIG (reference sequence). CDR3 protein: CAWLDRGFPFTIYF. The CDR3 DNA is TGTGCCTGGTTGGACAGGGGGTTCCCTTTCACCATATATTTT.

This rearrangement joins TRBV7-9 to TRBJ1-1; D may be TRBD1 (5 bases). Germline loops: CDR1 SEHNR, CDR2 FQNEAQ (reference sequence). Trimming took 5 bases from V and 0 from J, leaving 13 bases between them. The CDR3 is 15 amino acids. This CDR3 reads CASSPTVLMNTEAFF. In DNA, the CDR3 is TGTGCCAGCAGCCCGACAGTCCTCATGAACACTGAAGCTTTCTTT. Variable domain in full (rest from reference TRBV7-9 and TRBJ1-1): DTGVSQNPRHKITKRGQNVTFRCDPISEHNRLYWYRQTLGQGPEFLTYFQNEAQLEKSRLLSDRFSAERPKGSFSTLEIQRTEQGDSAMYLCASSPTVLMNTEAFFGQGTRLTVV.